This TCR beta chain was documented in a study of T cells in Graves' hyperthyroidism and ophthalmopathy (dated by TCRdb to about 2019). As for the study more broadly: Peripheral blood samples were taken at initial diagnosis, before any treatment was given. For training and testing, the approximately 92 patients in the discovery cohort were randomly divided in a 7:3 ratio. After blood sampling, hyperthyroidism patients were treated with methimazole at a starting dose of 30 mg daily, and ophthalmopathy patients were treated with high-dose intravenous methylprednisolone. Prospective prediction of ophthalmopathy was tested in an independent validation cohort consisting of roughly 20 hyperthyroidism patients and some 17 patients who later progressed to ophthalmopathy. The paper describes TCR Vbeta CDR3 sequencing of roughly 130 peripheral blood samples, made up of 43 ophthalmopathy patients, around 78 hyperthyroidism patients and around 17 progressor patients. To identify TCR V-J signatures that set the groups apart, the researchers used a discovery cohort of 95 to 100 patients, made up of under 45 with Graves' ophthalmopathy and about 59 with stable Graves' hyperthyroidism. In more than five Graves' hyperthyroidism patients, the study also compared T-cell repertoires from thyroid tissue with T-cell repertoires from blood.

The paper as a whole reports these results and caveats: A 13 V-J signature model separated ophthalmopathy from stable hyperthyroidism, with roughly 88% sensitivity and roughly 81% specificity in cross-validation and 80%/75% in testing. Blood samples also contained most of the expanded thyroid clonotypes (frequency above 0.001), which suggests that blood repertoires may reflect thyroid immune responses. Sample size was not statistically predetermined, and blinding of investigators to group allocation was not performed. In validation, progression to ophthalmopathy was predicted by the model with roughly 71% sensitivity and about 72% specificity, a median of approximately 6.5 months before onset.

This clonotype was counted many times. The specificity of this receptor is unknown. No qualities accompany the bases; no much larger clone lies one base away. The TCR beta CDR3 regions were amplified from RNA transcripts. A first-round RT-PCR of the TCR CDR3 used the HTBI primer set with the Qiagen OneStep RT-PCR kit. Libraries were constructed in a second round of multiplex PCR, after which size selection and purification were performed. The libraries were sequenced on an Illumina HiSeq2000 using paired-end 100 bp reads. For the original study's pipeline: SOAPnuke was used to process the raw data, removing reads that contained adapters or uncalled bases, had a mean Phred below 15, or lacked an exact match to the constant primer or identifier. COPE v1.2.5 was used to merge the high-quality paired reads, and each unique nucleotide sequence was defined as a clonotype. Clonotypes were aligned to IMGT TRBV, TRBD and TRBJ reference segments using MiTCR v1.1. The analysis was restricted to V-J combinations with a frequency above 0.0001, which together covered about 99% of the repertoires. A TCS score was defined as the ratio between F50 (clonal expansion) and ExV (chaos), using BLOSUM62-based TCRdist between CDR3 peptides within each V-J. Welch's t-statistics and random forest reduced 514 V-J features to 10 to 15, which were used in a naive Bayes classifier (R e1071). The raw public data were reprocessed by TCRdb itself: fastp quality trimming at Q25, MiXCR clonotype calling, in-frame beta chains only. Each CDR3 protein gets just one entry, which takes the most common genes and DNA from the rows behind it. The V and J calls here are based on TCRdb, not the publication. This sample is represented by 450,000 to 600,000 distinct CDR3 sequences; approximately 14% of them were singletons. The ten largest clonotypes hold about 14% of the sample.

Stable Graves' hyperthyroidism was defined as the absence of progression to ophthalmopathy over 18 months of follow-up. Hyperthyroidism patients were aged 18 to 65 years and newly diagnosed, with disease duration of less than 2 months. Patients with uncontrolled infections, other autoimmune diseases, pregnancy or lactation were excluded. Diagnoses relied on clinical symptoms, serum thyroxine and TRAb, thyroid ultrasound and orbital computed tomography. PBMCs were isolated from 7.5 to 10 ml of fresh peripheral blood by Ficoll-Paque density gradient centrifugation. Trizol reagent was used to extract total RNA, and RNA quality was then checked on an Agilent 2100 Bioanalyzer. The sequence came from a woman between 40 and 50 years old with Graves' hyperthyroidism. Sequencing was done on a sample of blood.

The nucleotide sequence reads TGCGCCAGCAGCCAAGATTGGGACACTTATTTTAACTATGGCTACACCTTC. It is translated as CASSQDWDTYFNYGYTF. Here the chain combines TRBV4-1 and TRBJ1-2; the D gene is possibly TRBD1, with 6 bases matching. The CDR3 runs 17 amino acids, cysteine and phenylalanine included. Only the CDR3 portion is preserved as DNA: 51 bases, with reading frame beginning at the first base. Via the germline V gene, CDR1 is MGHRA and CDR2 YSYEKL. V and J are truncated by 0 bases and 1 base respectively, leaving an intervening sequence of 15 bases.